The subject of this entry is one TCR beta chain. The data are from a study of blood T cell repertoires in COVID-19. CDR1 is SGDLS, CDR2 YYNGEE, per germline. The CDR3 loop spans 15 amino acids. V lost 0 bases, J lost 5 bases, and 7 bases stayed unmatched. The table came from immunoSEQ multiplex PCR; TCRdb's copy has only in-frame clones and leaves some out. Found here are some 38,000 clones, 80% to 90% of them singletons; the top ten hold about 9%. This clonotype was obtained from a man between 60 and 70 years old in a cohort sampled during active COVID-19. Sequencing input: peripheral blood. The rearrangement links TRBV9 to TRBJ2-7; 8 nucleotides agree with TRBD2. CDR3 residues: CASSVAPTSEHEQYF. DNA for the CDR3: TGTGCCAGCAGCGTAGCCCCGACTAGCGAGCACGAGCAGTACTTC.